This paragraph reports one TCR beta chain. Its antigen is not identified. TCR beta rearrangements were amplified from peripheral blood genomic DNA. A mixed TRB-A/B primer pool amplified rearranged TRB by multiplex touch-down PCR. TCRdb itself ran the multiplex PCR reads through MiXCR, one entry per CDR3 protein. The sample has approximately 12,000 distinct CDR3 sequences, approximately 24% seen once. V trimming: 3 bases; J trimming: 7 bases; junction bases outside the gene matches: 7. The CDR3 is 15 residues long. Germline V gene sequence: CDR1 DFQATT, CDR2 SNEGSKA (reference sequence). The data were taken from a study of T cell repertoires in aging, cancer and after chemotherapy. Study-wide results and limits: Immunological memory after chemotherapy cannot be judged from the repertoire data. Compared with age-matched healthy donors, untreated hematological or solid cancer patients showed higher blood TCR clonality.

This chain links TRBV20-1 with TRBJ1-5, with TRBD1 matching 12 bases. Sequenced sample: blood. The sequence was collected from a human donor in good health. CDR3 nucleotide sequence: TGCAGTGCTAGTCCTGGGACAGGGGGCATACAGCCCCAGCATTTT. Protein sequence: CSASPGTGGIQPQHF.